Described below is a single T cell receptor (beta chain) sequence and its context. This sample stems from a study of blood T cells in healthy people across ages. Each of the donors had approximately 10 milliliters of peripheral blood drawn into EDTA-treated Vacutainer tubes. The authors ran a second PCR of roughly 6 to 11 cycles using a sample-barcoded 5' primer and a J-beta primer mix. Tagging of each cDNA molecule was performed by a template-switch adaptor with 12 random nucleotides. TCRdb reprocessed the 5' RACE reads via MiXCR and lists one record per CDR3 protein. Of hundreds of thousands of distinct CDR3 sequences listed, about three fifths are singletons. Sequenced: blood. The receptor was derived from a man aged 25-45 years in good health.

The CDR3 reads CSATSSNEQYF. CDR3 coding DNA: TGCAGTGCTACCTCATCGAACGAGCAGTACTTC. The chain recombines TRBV20-1 with TRBJ2-7; no clear D. The V gene lost 4 bases and the J gene lost 5 bases, with 9 bases spanning the gap. This CDR3 is built from 11 residues. The V gene's germline CDR1 is DFQATT and CDR2 SNEGSKA (reference sequence).